Sequencing of this T cell receptor (beta chain) was carried out in a study of blood T cell repertoires in COVID-19 (dated by TCRdb to 2018 to 2020). Regarding the research as a whole: Samples from collaborators originated in the United States, Italy and Spain and spanned both the acute and convalescent phases of COVID-19. Deeply sampled blood TCRbeta repertoires from subjects exposed to, actively infected with, or recovered from COVID-19 were included in the dataset. Where HLA class I and class II types were available, the types were taken from metadata supplied by the sample provider, not from assay-based typing. Samples came from the ongoing ImmuneRACE study (first 160 participants) plus 1,254 subjects from 6 global collaborators. The repertoires were released in a freely available public database intended as a resource for research on the immune response to SARS-CoV-2. Sample metadata almost always included a de-identified subject ID, COVID-19 status, age in years and sex. The prospective study material was composed of cDNA or gDNA derived from T cells, B-cell-depleted T cells, or PBMCs.

On this clone: Its target antigen remains unknown. There are no base qualities to consult, and no much larger clone falls within one base.

Ends trimmed: V by 1 base, J by 8 bases; bases unmatched to a gene: 0. The CDR1 and CDR2 encoded by the germline V gene (reference sequence) are DFQATT and SNEGSKA. From the cysteine up to the phenylalanine, the CDR3 has a length of 11 residues. The only DNA kept is the CDR3, 33 bases in frame from the first base. The immunoSEQ Assay, a bias-controlled multiplex PCR, was used to amplify TCRbeta CDR3 regions from genomic DNA. The authors' analysis ran thus. Nucleated cell counts per sample were estimated from amplification of reference gene primers within the assay. To quantify the absolute abundance of each unique TCRbeta CDR3 rearrangement, sequence reads were collapsed and filtered. For each sample, productive Simpson clonality was calculated as the square root of Simpson's diversity index over productive rearrangements. In its TCRdb copy, this immuneACCESS table keeps in-frame sequences only and misses some clones. Where compared with another copy, unresolved V genes explain less than half of these, and the others have no known cause. That table furnishes V, J and clone size, whereas the DNA furnished D and trimming. This sample holds about 310,000 clones; 70% to 90% were observed only once. 2.2% of the sample goes to the ten largest clones.

Enrolling through a virtual design, the prospective study's participants ranged in age from roughly 18 to 90 years and lived across 20 to 30 United States geographic areas. In the prospective study, cohorts were assigned on the basis of participant-reported clinical history obtained from a screening survey and a study questionnaire. Recovered participants in ImmuneRACE Cohort 3 were defined as having two consecutive negative NP/OP PCR tests, clearance from a healthcare professional, or resolution of symptoms. Each participant in the prospective study had whole blood, serum and a nasopharyngeal or oropharyngeal swab collected by mobile phlebotomists. Additional blood draws and questionnaires over an approximately 2-month period could optionally be provided by prospective study participants. Before DNA extraction, blood samples from the prospective study were shipped at room temperature or frozen.

The paper as a whole reports these results and caveats: Clinical and demographic metadata were provided uncurated, with the amount varying by source and participant.

Sequences were obtained from PBMCs or T cells enriched from blood (not recorded which). The V and J genes are TRBV20-1 and TRBJ1-2, with 8 central nucleotides matching TRBD1. The TCR originated in a man aged 25-45 years who had recovered from COVID-19. The DNA reads as follows: TGCAGTGCTAGAGCAGGGGGCGGCTACACCTTC. It is translated as CSARAGGGYTF.